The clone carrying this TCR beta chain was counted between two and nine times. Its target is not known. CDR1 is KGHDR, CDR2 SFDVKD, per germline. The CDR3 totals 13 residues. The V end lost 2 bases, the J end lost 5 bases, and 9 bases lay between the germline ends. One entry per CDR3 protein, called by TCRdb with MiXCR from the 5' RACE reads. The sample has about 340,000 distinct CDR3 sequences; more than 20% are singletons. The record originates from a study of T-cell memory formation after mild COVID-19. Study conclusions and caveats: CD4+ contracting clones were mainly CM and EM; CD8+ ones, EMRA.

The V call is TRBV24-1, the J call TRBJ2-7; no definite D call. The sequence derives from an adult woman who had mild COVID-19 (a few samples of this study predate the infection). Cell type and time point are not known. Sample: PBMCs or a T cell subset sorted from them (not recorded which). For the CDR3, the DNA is TGTGCCACCAGTGATTCCTGGAGTGACGAGCAGTACTTC. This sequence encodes CATSDSWSDEQYF.